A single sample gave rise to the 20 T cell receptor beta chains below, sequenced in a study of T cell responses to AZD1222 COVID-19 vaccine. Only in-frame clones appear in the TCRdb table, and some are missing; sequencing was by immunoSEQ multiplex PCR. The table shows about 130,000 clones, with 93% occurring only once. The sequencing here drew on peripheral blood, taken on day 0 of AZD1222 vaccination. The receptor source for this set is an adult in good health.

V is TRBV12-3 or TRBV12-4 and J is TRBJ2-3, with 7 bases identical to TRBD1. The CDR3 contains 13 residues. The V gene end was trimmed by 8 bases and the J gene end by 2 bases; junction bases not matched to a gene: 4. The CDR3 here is CASRDRYTDTQYF. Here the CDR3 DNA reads TGTGCCAGCCGGGACAGATACACAGATACGCAGTATTTT.

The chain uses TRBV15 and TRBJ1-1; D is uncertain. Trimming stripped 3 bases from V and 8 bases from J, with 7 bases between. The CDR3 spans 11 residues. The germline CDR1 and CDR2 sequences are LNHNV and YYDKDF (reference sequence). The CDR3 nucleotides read TGTGCCACCAGCAGGGACGACGAAGCTTTCTTT. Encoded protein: CATSRDDEAFF.

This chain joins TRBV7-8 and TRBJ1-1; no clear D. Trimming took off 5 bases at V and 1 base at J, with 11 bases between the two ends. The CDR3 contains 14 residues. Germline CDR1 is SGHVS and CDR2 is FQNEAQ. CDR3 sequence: CASSVSLGNTEAFF. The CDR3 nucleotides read TGTGCCAGCAGCGTATCCCTGGGGAACACTGAAGCTTTCTTT.

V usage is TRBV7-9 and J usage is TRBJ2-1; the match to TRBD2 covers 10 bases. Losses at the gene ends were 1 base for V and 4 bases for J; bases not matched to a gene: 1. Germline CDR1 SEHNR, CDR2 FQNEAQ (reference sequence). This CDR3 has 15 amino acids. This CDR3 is CASSLGSGRYNEQFF. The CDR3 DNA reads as TGTGCCAGCAGCTTAGGTAGCGGGAGGTACAATGAGCAGTTCTTC.

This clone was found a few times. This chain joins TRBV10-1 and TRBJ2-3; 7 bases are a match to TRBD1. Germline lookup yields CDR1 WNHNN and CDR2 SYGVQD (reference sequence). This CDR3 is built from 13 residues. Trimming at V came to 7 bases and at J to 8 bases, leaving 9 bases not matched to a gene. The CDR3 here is CASNPTRQGTQYF. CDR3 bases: TGCGCCAGCAATCCAACTCGACAGGGTACGCAGTATTTT.

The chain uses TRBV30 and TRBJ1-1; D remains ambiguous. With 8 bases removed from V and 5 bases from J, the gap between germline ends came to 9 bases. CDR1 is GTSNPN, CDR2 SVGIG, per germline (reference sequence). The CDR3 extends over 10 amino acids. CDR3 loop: CAGGRTEAFF. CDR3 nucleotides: TGTGCCGGAGGGCGGACTGAAGCTTTCTTT.

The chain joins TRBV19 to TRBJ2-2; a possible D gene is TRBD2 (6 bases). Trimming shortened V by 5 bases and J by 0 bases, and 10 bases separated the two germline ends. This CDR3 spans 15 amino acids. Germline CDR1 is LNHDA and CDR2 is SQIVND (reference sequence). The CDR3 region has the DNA TGTGCCAGTAGTTTCAAGCGGGCGAACACCGGGGAGCTGTTTTTT. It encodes CASSFKRANTGELFF.

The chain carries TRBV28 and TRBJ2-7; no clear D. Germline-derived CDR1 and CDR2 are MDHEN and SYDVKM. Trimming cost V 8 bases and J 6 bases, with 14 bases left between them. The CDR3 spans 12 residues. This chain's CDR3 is CASYSAALEQYF. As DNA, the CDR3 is TGTGCCAGCTACTCGGCGGCCCTCGAGCAGTACTTC.

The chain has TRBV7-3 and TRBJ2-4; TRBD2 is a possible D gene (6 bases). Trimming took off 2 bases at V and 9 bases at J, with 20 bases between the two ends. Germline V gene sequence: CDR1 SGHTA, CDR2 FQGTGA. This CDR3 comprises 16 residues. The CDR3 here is CASSLGPLDVGGIQYF. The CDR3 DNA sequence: TGTGCCAGCAGCTTAGGGCCACTCGATGTCGGGGGCATTCAGTACTTC.

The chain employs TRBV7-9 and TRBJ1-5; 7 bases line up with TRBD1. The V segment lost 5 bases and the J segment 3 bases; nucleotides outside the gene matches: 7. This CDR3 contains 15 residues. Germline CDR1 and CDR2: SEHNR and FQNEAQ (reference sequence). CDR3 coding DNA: TGTGCCAGCAGCGTTACAGGGGCCATCAATCAGCCCCAGCATTTT. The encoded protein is CASSVTGAINQPQHF. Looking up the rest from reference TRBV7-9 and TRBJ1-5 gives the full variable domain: DTGVSQNPRHKITKRGQNVTFRCDPISEHNRLYWYRQTLGQGPEFLTYFQNEAQLEKSRLLSDRFSAERPKGSFSTLEIQRTEQGDSAMYLCASSVTGAINQPQHFGDGTRLSIL.

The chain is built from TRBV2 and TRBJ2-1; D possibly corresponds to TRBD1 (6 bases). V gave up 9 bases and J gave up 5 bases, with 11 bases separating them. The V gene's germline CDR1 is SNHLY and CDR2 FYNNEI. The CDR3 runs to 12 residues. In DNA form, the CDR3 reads TGTGCCAGAAGATGGACAGACAATGAGCAGTTCTTC. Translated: CARRWTDNEQFF.

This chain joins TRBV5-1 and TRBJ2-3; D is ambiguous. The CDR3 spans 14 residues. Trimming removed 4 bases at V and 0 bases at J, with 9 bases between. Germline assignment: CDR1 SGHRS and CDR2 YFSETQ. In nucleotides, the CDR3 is TGCGCCAGCAGCGGGCAGACTAGCACAGATACGCAGTATTTT. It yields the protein CASSGQTSTDTQYF.

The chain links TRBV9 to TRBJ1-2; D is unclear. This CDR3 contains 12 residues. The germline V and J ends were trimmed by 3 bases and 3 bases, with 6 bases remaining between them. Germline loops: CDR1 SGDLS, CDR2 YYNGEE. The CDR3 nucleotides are TGTGCCAGCAGCGCCAATGACTATGGCTACACCTTC. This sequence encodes CASSANDYGYTF.

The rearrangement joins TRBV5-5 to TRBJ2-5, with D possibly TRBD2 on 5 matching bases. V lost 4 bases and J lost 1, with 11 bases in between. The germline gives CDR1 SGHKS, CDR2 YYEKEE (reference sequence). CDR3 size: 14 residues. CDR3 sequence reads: CASSNRGIQETQYF. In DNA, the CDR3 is TGTGCCAGCAGCAATCGGGGAATCCAAGAGACCCAGTACTTC.

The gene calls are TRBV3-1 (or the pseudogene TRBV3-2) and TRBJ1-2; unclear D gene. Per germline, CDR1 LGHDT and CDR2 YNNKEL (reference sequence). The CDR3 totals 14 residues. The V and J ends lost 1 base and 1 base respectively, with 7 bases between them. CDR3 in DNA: TGTGCCAGCAGCCAAGTGCGGGGTAACTATGGCTACACCTTC. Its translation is CASSQVRGNYGYTF.

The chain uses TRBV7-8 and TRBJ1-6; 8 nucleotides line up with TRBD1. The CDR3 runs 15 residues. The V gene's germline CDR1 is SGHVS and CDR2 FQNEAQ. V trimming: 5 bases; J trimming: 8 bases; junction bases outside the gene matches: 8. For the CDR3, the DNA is TGTGCCAGCAGCCCTACAGGGGGTTTAGATTCACCCCTCCACTTT. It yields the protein CASSPTGGLDSPLHF.

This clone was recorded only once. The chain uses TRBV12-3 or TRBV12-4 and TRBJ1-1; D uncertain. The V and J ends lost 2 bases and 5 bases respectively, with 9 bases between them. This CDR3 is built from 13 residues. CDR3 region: CASSLTRTTEAFF. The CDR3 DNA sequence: TGTGCCAGCAGTTTAACCCGTACTACTGAAGCTTTCTTT.

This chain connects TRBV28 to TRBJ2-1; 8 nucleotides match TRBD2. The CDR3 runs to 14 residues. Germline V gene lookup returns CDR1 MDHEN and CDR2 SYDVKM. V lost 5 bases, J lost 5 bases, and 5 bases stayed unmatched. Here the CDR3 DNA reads TGTGCCAGCAGTGTGGCGGGAGGAGACAATGAGCAGTTCTTC. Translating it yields CASSVAGGDNEQFF.

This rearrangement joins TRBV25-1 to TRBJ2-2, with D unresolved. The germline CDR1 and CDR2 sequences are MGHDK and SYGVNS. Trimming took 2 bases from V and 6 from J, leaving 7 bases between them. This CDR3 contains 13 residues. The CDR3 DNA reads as TGTGCCAGCAGTGAAATAGTTCCCGGGGAGCTGTTTTTT. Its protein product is CASSEIVPGELFF.

This CDR3 reads CASSRIHANTEAFF. The CDR3 coding sequence is TGTGCCAGCAGCCGGATACACGCGAACACTGAAGCTTTCTTT. The rearrangement joins TRBV7-9 to TRBJ1-1, with unresolved D. V was pared by 5 bases and J by 1 base, with 11 bases between. The CDR3 has 14 residues. Germline V lookup: CDR1 SEHNR, CDR2 FQNEAQ (reference sequence).